This note documents a single T cell receptor beta chain sequence. The antigen remains unidentified. The source of the sample is a study of T cells in localized non-small cell lung cancer. Between the trimmed V and J ends, which lost 0 bases and 0 bases, there was a span of 12 bases. Germline V gene data show CDR1 as KGHSH and CDR2 as LQKENI. The length of the CDR3 is 17 residues. Sequencing was performed with immunoSEQ multiplex PCR; in TCRdb, only in-frame clones are kept and a portion is missing. The table records around 130,000 clones, 89% of them present only once. Study-wide results and limits: Sequencing, confined to only one tumor region, leaves heterogeneity possible.

The sequence came from an older female donor with stage I lung adenocarcinoma. The chain combines TRBV18 with TRBJ1-3; D is undetermined. This specimen was peripheral blood, taken before any cancer treatment. CDR3 amino acids: CASSPPVGHGSGNTIYF. Written as DNA, the CDR3 is TGTGCCAGCTCACCACCCGTGGGCCATGGCTCTGGAAACACCATATATTTT.